This passage covers 18 T cell receptor beta chains from one sample sequenced in a study of shared T cell receptors in the human thymus. The method was immunoSEQ multiplex PCR; TCRdb's version includes in-frame clones alone and lacks a portion of them. The table lists hundreds of thousands of clones, around 87% of them singletons. The sample was also reused in another study, on human thymus T cells.

The sequencing input was thymocytes. The receptors were gathered from a boy under two years old with a congenital heart defect.

Notes on this clone: The sample has other DNA sequences that encode this CDR3 too. This chain uses TRBV10-3 with TRBJ2-7; 7 nucleotides agree with TRBD1. CDR1 ENHRY and CDR2 SYGVKD come from the germline V gene. With V trimmed by 0 bases and J by 4 bases, 3 bases remained unmatched. The CDR3 runs to 14 residues. The CDR3, as DNA: TGTGCCATCAGTGAGTCAGACAGGGCGTACGAGCAGTACTTC. It specifies CAISESDRAYEQYF.

The chain joins TRBV5-4 to TRBJ2-6; 7 bases map to TRBD1. Germline values: CDR1 SGHNT, CDR2 YYREEE (reference sequence). There are 18 residues in the CDR3. The V and J ends lost 3 bases and 0 bases, in that order; junction bases with no gene match: 9. This CDR3 is CASSSDRLISSGANVLTF. The CDR3 region has the DNA TGTGCCAGCAGCTCGGACAGGCTAATAAGCTCTGGGGCCAACGTCCTGACTTTC.

The CDR3 is CASKTQGKNTEAFF. The CDR3 region has the DNA TGTGCCAGCAAAACACAGGGAAAGAACACTGAAGCTTTCTTT. The chain joins TRBV28 to TRBJ1-1; possibly TRBD1 for D (6 bases). Trimming removed 7 bases from V and 1 base from J, with 13 bases in between. The germline gives CDR1 MDHEN, CDR2 SYDVKM. The CDR3 consists of 14 residues.

The chain combines TRBV25-1 with TRBJ2-5; 12 bases are a match to TRBD2. The J call is doubtful: the DNA matches TRBJ2-7 better. Per germline, CDR1 MGHDK and CDR2 SYGVNS. This CDR3 spans 16 amino acids. CDR3 region: CASSHLAGGGNYEQYF. The CDR3 coding sequence is TGTGCCAGCAGCCACCTAGCGGGAGGGGGCAACTACGAGCAGTACTTC.

The rearrangement joins TRBV6-6 to TRBJ2-7; D possibly corresponds to TRBD2 (6 bases). The V and J ends lost 2 bases and 7 bases respectively, with 21 bases between them. Germline CDR1 is MNHNY and CDR2 is SVGAGI (reference sequence). CDR3 size: 16 residues. DNA of the CDR3: TGTGCCAGCAGTTACCGCGGACCTAGCGCCTGTGCTGAGCAGTACTTC. It codes for CASSYRGPSACAEQYF.

Only a few counts were recorded for this clone. The V and J genes are TRBV29-1 and TRBJ2-2; 7 nucleotides line up with TRBD1. Germline CDR1 SQVTM, CDR2 ANQGSEA. V dropped 3 bases and J dropped 6; count of bases not matched to a gene: 13. This CDR3 is 16 amino acids long. The CDR3, as DNA: TGCAGCGTTGAGATCAGTGAGGGACAGAAGCCCGGGGAGCTGTTTTTT. It is translated as CSVEISEGQKPGELFF.

The chain links TRBV5-5 to TRBJ2-5; D possibly corresponds to TRBD1 (6 bases). V lost 0 bases to trimming and J lost 4 bases, with 16 bases between them. CDR1 and CDR2 (germline): SGHKS, YYEKEE (reference sequence). This CDR3 is built from 16 residues. CDR3 sequence reads: CASSLVPNRVGETQYF. In nucleotides, the CDR3 is TGTGCCAGCAGCTTGGTCCCCAACAGGGTCGGAGAGACCCAGTACTTC.

The chain employs TRBV5-1 and TRBJ2-3; 14 bases agree with TRBD2. V was pared by 4 bases and J by 2 bases, with 9 bases of the junction left unmatched. The V gene's germline CDR1 is SGHRS and CDR2 YFSETQ. CDR3 length: 18 residues. The CDR3, as DNA: TGCGCCAGCAGCCTCCACCCGGGACTAGCGGGAGACACAGATACGCAGTATTTT. Translation gives CASSLHPGLAGDTDTQYF.

This chain connects TRBV18 to TRBJ2-1, with 11 bases matching TRBD2. V lost 3 bases to trimming and J lost 4 bases; unmatched junction nucleotides: 5. Germline V gene data show CDR1 as KGHSH and CDR2 as LQKENI. The CDR3 covers 16 residues. DNA of the CDR3: TGTGCCAGCTCACCTCGGGGGACTAGCGGATACAATGAGCAGTTCTTC. Amino acid sequence: CASSPRGTSGYNEQFF.

This chain uses TRBV2 with TRBJ2-1, with D maybe TRBD1 (6 bases). The CDR3 length is 15 residues. V lost 5 bases to trimming and J lost 4 bases, with 15 bases between them. Germline CDR1 SNHLY, CDR2 FYNNEI. The CDR3 DNA follows: TGTGCCAGCAGTCCGAAGGGGGAACCATACAATGAGCAGTTCTTC. As protein: CASSPKGEPYNEQFF.

The chain has TRBV5-1 and TRBJ1-3; possible D gene TRBD1, 5 bases. V was clipped by 5 bases and J by 0 bases, with 15 bases between them. CDR1 is SGHRS and CDR2 is YFSETQ in the germline V gene. CDR3 length: 16 residues. The CDR3 DNA follows: TGCGCCAGCAGTAAGCCGGGGGGAACCTCTGGAAACACCATATATTTT. As protein: CASSKPGGTSGNTIYF.

The chain combines TRBV14 with TRBJ2-1; perhaps TRBD1 as D (6 bases). V lost 2 bases, J lost 2 bases, and 13 bases lay in between. The CDR3 spans 16 residues. Germline CDR1 is SGHDN and CDR2 is FVKESK. The CDR3 sequence: CASSQRDIKTYNEQFF. The CDR3 coding sequence is TGTGCCAGCAGCCAAAGGGACATTAAAACCTACAATGAGCAGTTCTTC.

This clone is a singleton in its sample. J is TRBJ2-7 and V is TRBV27, with TRBD1 identical over 7 bases. V lost 5 bases to trimming and J lost 3 bases; unmatched junction nucleotides: 10. This CDR3 has 15 amino acids. The germline gives CDR1 MNHEY, CDR2 SMNVEV (reference sequence). This CDR3 is CASSTTGTVFYEQYF. The CDR3 coding sequence is TGTGCCAGCAGTACTACCGGGACAGTCTTCTACGAGCAGTACTTC.

This chain links TRBV2 with TRBJ2-7; TRBD1 matches 10 bases. The CDR3 runs to 17 residues. Germline-derived CDR1 and CDR2 are SNHLY and FYNNEI. The J segment lost 2 bases and the V segment lost 10 bases, leaving 17 bases of the junction unmatched. CDR3 DNA: TGTGCCACAAACCTCCGGGACAGGGGATGGGCCCCCTACGAGCAGTACTTC. Translated, it gives CATNLRDRGWAPYEQYF.

The chain joins TRBV2 to TRBJ2-3; TRBD2 matches 11 bases. The CDR3 covers 17 residues. J was trimmed by 2 bases and V by 8 bases; bases with no gene match: 12. Germline CDR1 SNHLY, CDR2 FYNNEI. In DNA form, the CDR3 reads TGTGCCAGCCGCCAAAAGGCTAGCGGGAGGATCACAGATACGCAGTATTTT. Its protein is CASRQKASGRITDTQYF.

The chain joins TRBV11-1 to TRBJ1-1; D is ambiguous. The length of the CDR3 is 14 residues. CDR1 SGHAT and CDR2 FQDESV come from the germline V gene (reference sequence). V was clipped by 4 bases and J by 7 bases, with 16 bases between them. The DNA for the CDR3 is TGTGCCAGCAGCTCCCTCGAGGGTTTAGGTGAAGCTTTCTTT. Translation: CASSSLEGLGEAFF.

V and J are TRBV27 and TRBJ2-1; no firm D call. Trimming removed 3 bases at V and 0 bases at J, with 9 bases between. This CDR3 region has 15 residues. From germline, CDR1 is MNHEY and CDR2 SMNVEV (reference sequence). The CDR3 loop reads CASSFLPGSYNEQFF. CDR3 bases: TGTGCCAGCAGTTTTCTACCAGGCTCCTACAATGAGCAGTTCTTC.

The chain employs TRBV7-9 and TRBJ2-5; 9 bases fit TRBD2. Germline CDR1 reads SEHNR; CDR2 reads FQNEAQ (reference sequence). The CDR3 is 13 amino acids. V shed 5 bases, J shed 4 bases, and the junction held 2 bases outside the gene matches. In DNA, the CDR3 is TGTGCCAGCAGCAAAGCGGGGGGAGAGACCCAGTACTTC. This sequence encodes CASSKAGGETQYF. Supplemented by reference TRBV7-9 and TRBJ2-5, the full variable domain reads DTGVSQNPRHKITKRGQNVTFRCDPISEHNRLYWYRQTLGQGPEFLTYFQNEAQLEKSRLLSDRFSAERPKGSFSTLEIQRTEQGDSAMYLCASSKAGGETQYFGPGTRLLVL.